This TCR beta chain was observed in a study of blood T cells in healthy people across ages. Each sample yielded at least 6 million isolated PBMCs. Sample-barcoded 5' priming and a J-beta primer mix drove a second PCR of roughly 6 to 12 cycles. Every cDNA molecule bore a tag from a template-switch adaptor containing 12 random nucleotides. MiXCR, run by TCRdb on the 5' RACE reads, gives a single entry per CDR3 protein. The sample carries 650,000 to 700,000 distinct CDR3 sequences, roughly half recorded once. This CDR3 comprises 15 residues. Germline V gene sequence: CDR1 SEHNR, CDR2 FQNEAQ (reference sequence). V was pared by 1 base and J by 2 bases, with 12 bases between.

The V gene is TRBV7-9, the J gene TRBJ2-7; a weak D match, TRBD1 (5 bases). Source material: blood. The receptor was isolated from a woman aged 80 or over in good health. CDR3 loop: CASSLVQVTAYEQYF. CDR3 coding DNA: TGTGCCAGCAGCTTAGTACAGGTCACGGCCTACGAGCAGTACTTC.